Only one count was recorded for the clone carrying this TCR beta chain. Its target is unknown. The entry originates in a study of blood T cells in healthy people across ages. Study observations and caveats: There were more naive CD4+ cells and higher diversity in long-lived donors than in aged donors.

A J-beta primer mix and a sample-barcoded 5' primer were used in a second PCR of about 7 to 12 cycles. TCRdb recomputed calls from the 5' RACE reads with MiXCR, one row per CDR3 protein. In the table there are hundreds of thousands of distinct CDR3 sequences, about 46% of which are singletons. The CDR3 is 19 amino acids. V lost 1 base and J 5 bases, leaving 24 bases between the germline ends. Germline lookup yields CDR1 SGHNT and CDR2 YENEEA. This clonotype was sampled from a man older than 75 in good health. Sequenced: blood. The chain combines TRBV11-3 with TRBJ2-1; D is possibly TRBD1 or TRBD2 (5 bases each). CDR3 protein: CASSLALGAAVSLNNEQFF. The CDR3, as DNA: TGTGCCAGCAGCTTAGCCCTCGGGGCGGCAGTCTCTTTAAACAATGAGCAGTTCTTC.